This T cell receptor (beta chain) was sequenced during a study of technical replicates of blood from a few donors (dated by TCRdb to about 2017). Details on this clone: This clone's antigen is unknown. Nothing much larger sits one base from this clone, and base qualities are not available.

The library came from the immunoSEQ multiplex PCR assay. TCRdb obtained this table from immuneACCESS and retained in-frame rearrangements with V and J assigned. These tables miss some clones; where compared with another copy, unresolved V genes account for less than half of the shortfall, and the remainder is unexplained. Here the sample has roughly 60,000 clones; about 88% occur a single time. The ten biggest clones cover 5% to 6% of the sample. Between the V and J ends, shortened by 3 bases and 4 bases respectively, the junction contains 13 bases. The germline V gene sets CDR1 to SGHAT and CDR2 to FQNNGV. Inclusive of the bounding cysteine and phenylalanine, the CDR3 is 15 residues long. The sequence is cut down to CDR3 DNA, 45 bases in frame from base 1.

Sequencing was carried out using PBMCs. Recombination connected TRBV11-2 to TRBJ2-1, with the D gene not clear enough to name. This clonotype was obtained from a human donor in good health. Some clones in this sample may be carry-over from other donors' samples. The nucleotides read TGTGCCAGCAGCTTTCGGGTCGCGGCTTACAATGAGCAGTTCTTC. This yields the protein CASSFRVAAYNEQFF.